This TCR beta chain originates from a study of cytomegalovirus exposure and HLA in healthy donors. Study observations and caveats: Roughly uniform depth of sequencing across donors was assumed in presence/absence analyses. Cytomegalovirus association was listed for approximately 160 TCR beta chains. The availability of immune exposure information extended only to CMV serostatus.

Comments on this clone: Its specificity is not known.

V lost 5 bases and J lost 6, with 16 bases in between. Germline assignment: CDR1 MNHEY and CDR2 SVGAGI. CDR3 length: 14 amino acids. Use of 60 Vbeta and 13 Jbeta primers characterized the PCR. Methods used by the authors: An analysis that came later counted 60 million to 80 million unique TCR beta chains, about 10 million shared. The table came from immunoSEQ multiplex PCR; TCRdb's copy has only in-frame clones and leaves some out. V, J and clone size are taken as reported in that table, and D and trimming were inferred from the DNA itself. The sample has roughly 120,000 clones, roughly 80% seen once; the top ten hold 30%.

Sequencing was carried out using PBMCs. The rearrangement uses TRBV6-5 and TRBJ1-1, with D unresolved. This sequence was found in a man between 60 and 75 years old in good health and CMV-seropositive. The CDR3 nucleotides read TGTGCCAGCAGTCCCGGACTGACTCAGGCTGAAGCTTTCTTT. Translating gives CASSPGLTQAEAFF.